A single sample gave rise to the 18 T cell receptor beta chains below, sequenced in a study of regulatory T cells in long-lasting Graves disease. Libraries of TCR beta came from iRepertoire HTBI primers plus Arm-PCR of CDR3 regions. From the multiplex PCR reads, TCRdb called clonotypes with MiXCR, one entry per CDR3 protein. Of hundreds of thousands of distinct CDR3 sequences listed, over 15% were seen once; the top ten hold roughly 29%. The time point denotes: newly diagnosed GD, antithyroid drugs for less than 3 months. There was RNA extracted from PBMCs, and the TCR library was made from it. The same specimen was also included in a second study, on T cells in Graves' hyperthyroidism and ophthalmopathy.

This sample comprised peripheral blood mononuclear cells (PBMCs), obtained at new diagnosis, from a patient treated with antithyroid drugs. All receptors come from a man aged 40-49 years with Graves disease.

This clonotype was seen just once. This likely reflects a read error, since a far larger clone is one base away. The CDR3 region is CASSSGRITDTQYF. The CDR3 region has the DNA TGTGCCAGCAGTTCGGGCAGGATCACAGATACGCAGTATTTT. The chain carries TRBV2 and TRBJ2-3; unclear D gene. This CDR3 has 14 amino acids. CDR1 SNHLY and CDR2 FYNNEI come from the germline V gene. Trimming took off 5 bases at V and 2 bases at J, with 11 bases between the two ends.

The chain carries TRBV27 and TRBJ2-1; D might be TRBD2 (6 bases). With 7 bases removed from V and 2 bases from J, the gap between germline ends came to 15 bases. Looked up from germline, CDR1 is MNHEY and CDR2 is SMNVEV (reference sequence). The CDR3 extends over 15 amino acids. CDR3 in DNA: TGTGCCAGCAAGGTGCCAGGAGGGCCCTACAATGAGCAGTTCTTC. Translation gives CASKVPGGPYNEQFF.

The chain joins TRBV6-2 or TRBV6-3 to TRBJ2-5, with D possibly being TRBD2 (5 bases). This CDR3 spans 12 amino acids. CDR1 and CDR2 (germline): MNHEY, SVGEGT. Trimming took 0 bases from V and 10 from J, leaving 9 bases between them. The CDR3 region is CASSYSPGNQYF. CDR3 DNA: TGTGCCAGCAGTTACTCCCCGGGAAACCAGTACTTC.

At least ten counts were recorded for this clonotype. This chain links TRBV3-1 with TRBJ1-6, with 8 bases lining up with TRBD1. The germline V gene has CDR1 LGHDT and CDR2 YNNKEL (reference sequence). Unmatched junction bases numbered 9, after V lost 4 bases and J lost 7 bases. This CDR3 is built from 16 residues. Here the CDR3 DNA reads TGTGCCAGCAGCCCCCGGACAGGGATAAGGAATTCACCCCTCCACTTT. It specifies CASSPRTGIRNSPLHF.

This clonotype was found many times. The V gene is TRBV30, the J gene TRBJ1-2, with D uncertain. The CDR3 contains 11 residues. Between the trimmed V and J ends, which lost 3 bases and 4 bases, there was a span of 6 bases. Germline V gene lookup returns CDR1 GTSNPN and CDR2 SVGIG (reference sequence). The CDR3 DNA reads as TGTGCCTGGAGCCGTCTCTATGGCTACACCTTC. This encodes CAWSRLYGYTF.

Ten or more counts support this clonotype. The chain links TRBV28 to TRBJ2-3; a weak D match, TRBD2 (6 bases). V gave up 5 bases and J gave up 2 bases, with 14 bases separating them. The CDR3 covers 15 residues. Germline values: CDR1 MDHEN, CDR2 SYDVKM. The CDR3 DNA sequence: TGTGCCAGCAGTCCCCGGGACTTCTCCACAGATACGCAGTATTTT. Its translation: CASSPRDFSTDTQYF.

This clonotype was observed at least ten times. V usage is TRBV18 and J usage is TRBJ2-7, with D possibly being TRBD1 (6 bases). Germline CDR1 KGHSH, CDR2 LQKENI. The germline V and J ends were trimmed by 6 bases and 1 base, with 13 bases remaining between them. CDR3 length: 14 amino acids. The CDR3 nucleotides read TGTGCCAGCTCCCCCGGGACAAATTCCTACGAGCAGTACTTC. As protein: CASSPGTNSYEQYF.

The chain links TRBV18 to TRBJ2-1, with 12 bases fitting TRBD2. The CDR3 consists of 17 residues. J gave up 0 bases and V 6 bases, and 6 bases lay outside the gene matches. Germline V CDR1 and CDR2: KGHSH, LQKENI. DNA of the CDR3: TGTGCCAGCTCTCAAGGGACTAGCGGGCTCTCCTACAATGAGCAGTTCTTC. Encoded protein: CASSQGTSGLSYNEQFF.

About this clonotype itself: A much bigger clone sits one base away, suggesting this may be a read error. The chain is built from TRBV7-2 and TRBJ1-6, with D possibly matching TRBD1 (5 bases). The CDR3 is 16 residues long. The germline V gene encodes CDR1 SGHTA and CDR2 FQGNSA. DNA for the CDR3: TGTGCCAGCAGACTCGGGGGGGACTCCTATAATTCACCCCCCCACTTT. The encoded protein is CASRLGGDSYNSPPHF.

The chain carries TRBV5-1 and TRBJ2-7; 7 bases map to TRBD2. Germline CDR1 is SGHRS and CDR2 is YFSETQ. Trimming removed 4 bases from V and 0 bases from J; junction bases left unmatched: 4. There are 14 residues in the CDR3. The CDR3 loop is CASSLGLDSYEQYF. CDR3 bases: TGCGCCAGCAGCCTAGGACTAGACTCCTACGAGCAGTACTTC. The variable domain in full, completed from reference TRBV5-1 and TRBJ2-7, reads KAGVTQTPRYLIKTRGQQVTLSCSPISGHRSVSWYQQTPGQGLQFLFEYFSETQRNKGNFPGRFSGRQFSNSRSEMNVSTLELGDSALYLCASSLGLDSYEQYFGPGTRLTVT.

The chain links TRBV19 to TRBJ1-5, with D tentatively TRBD1 (6 bases). The CDR3 covers 18 residues. CDR1 and CDR2 from the germline V gene are LNHDA and SQIVND (reference sequence). Trimming pared 3 bases from V and 5 bases from J, leaving 23 bases between. The CDR3 protein is CASSMRGWQALADQPQHF. DNA for the CDR3: TGTGCCAGTAGTATGAGGGGGTGGCAGGCCCTTGCAGATCAGCCCCAGCATTTT.

In this sample, this clonotype turned up many times. The V gene is TRBV18, the J gene TRBJ1-1; 7 positions agree with TRBD1. The CDR3 totals 14 residues. CDR1 KGHSH and CDR2 LQKENI come from the germline V gene. V was clipped by 8 bases and J by 3 bases; unmatched bases: 9. In DNA form, the CDR3 reads TGTGCCAGCAGCCCAAGACAGGGCTACACTGAAGCTTTCTTT. Translated, it gives CASSPRQGYTEAFF. Full variable domain (remainder filled in from reference TRBV18 and TRBJ1-1): NAGVMQNPRHLVRRRGQEARLRCSPMKGHSHVYWYRQLPEEGLKFMVYLQKENIIDESGMPKERFSAEFPKEGPSILRIQQVVRGDSAAYFCASSPRQGYTEAFFGQGTRLTVV.

This clonotype was counted ten times or more. V and J are TRBV28 and TRBJ2-5, with D possibly being TRBD2 (5 bases). Trimming left V 7 bases short and J 0 bases short, with 15 bases between. CDR3 length equals 15 residues. The germline gives CDR1 MDHEN, CDR2 SYDVKM. CDR3 sequence: CASTQRAGNQETQYF. The CDR3 nucleotides are TGTGCCAGCACCCAGAGGGCAGGAAACCAAGAGACCCAGTACTTC.

The V call is TRBV5-1, the J call TRBJ1-3; unclear D gene. This CDR3 region has 14 residues. V lost 4 bases and J lost 2, with 10 bases in between. Germline lookup yields CDR1 SGHRS and CDR2 YFSETQ. CDR3 sequence reads: CASSQWSAGNTIYF. For the CDR3, the DNA is TGCGCCAGCAGCCAATGGAGCGCTGGAAACACCATATATTTT.

This clonotype was recorded at least ten times. The chain joins TRBV7-9 to TRBJ2-1; weak D call: TRBD1 (5 bases). CDR3 length: 15 residues. Trimming shortened V by 3 bases and J by 0 bases, and 9 bases separated the two germline ends. Germline assignment: CDR1 SEHNR and CDR2 FQNEAQ (reference sequence). CDR3 in DNA: TGTGCCAGCAGCTTTACAGGAAGCTCCTACAATGAGCAGTTCTTC. Amino acid sequence: CASSFTGSSYNEQFF.

The chain links TRBV6-5 to TRBJ2-7, with TRBD2 matching 11 bases. This CDR3 spans 15 amino acids. Germline V lookup: CDR1 MNHEY, CDR2 SVGAGI. With V trimmed by 4 bases and J by 4 bases, 6 bases remained unmatched. In nucleotides, the CDR3 is TGTGCCAGCAGTTTAGCGGGGGGGCCTATTTACGAGCAGTACTTC. The encoded protein is CASSLAGGPIYEQYF.

The V gene is TRBV5-1, the J gene TRBJ1-2; 8 positions match TRBD1. V trimming: 4 bases; J trimming: 4 bases; junction bases outside the gene matches: 3. Germline CDR1 is SGHRS and CDR2 is YFSETQ. This CDR3 has 13 amino acids. CDR3 amino acids: CASSRTGIYGYTF. For the CDR3, the DNA is TGCGCCAGCAGCCGGACAGGGATCTATGGCTACACCTTC.

At least ten counts were recorded for this clonotype. The chain joins TRBV28 to TRBJ1-1; the match to TRBD1 covers 11 bases. This CDR3 has 16 amino acids. J lost 3 bases, V lost 5 bases, and 8 bases had no gene match. In germline, CDR1 is MDHEN, CDR2 SYDVKM. Here the CDR3 DNA reads TGTGCCAGCAGTCGGACAGGGGGCGCATCGGACACTGAAGCTTTCTTT. Its translation: CASSRTGGASDTEAFF.